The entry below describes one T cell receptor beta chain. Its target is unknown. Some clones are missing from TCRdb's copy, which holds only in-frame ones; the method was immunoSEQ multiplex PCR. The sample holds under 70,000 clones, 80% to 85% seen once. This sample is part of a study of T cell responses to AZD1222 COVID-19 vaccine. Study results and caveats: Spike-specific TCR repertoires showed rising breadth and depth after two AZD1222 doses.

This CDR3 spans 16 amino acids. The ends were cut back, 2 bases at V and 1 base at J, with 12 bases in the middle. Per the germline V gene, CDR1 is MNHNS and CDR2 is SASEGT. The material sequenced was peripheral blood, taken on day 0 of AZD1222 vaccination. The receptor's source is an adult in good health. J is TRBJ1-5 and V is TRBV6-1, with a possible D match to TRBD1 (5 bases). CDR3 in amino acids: CASSERGWGSNQPQHF. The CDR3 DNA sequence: TGTGCCAGCAGTGAACGGGGTTGGGGGAGCAATCAGCCCCAGCATTTT.